The present T cell receptor (beta chain) was sequenced within a study of graft-versus-host responses after intestinal transplantation. About this clone itself: The antigen is not known.

V shed 8 bases, J shed 6 bases, and the junction held 5 bases outside the gene matches. The germline V gene has CDR1 SNHLY and CDR2 FYNNEI. The CDR3 loop spans 12 amino acids. Clones were read by immunoSEQ multiplex PCR, and TCRdb kept only the in-frame ones, dropping some. The sample records 84,000 or so clones, 85% to 95% being singletons. This chain connects TRBV2 to TRBJ2-7; 9 bases are a match to TRBD2. Specimen: unstimulated CD8+ T cells sorted from spleen or lymph node cells, collected before transplant. The receptor was isolated from a human donor who was the organ donor for an intestinal transplant. The CDR3 is CASGGRVSEQYF. DNA of the CDR3: TGTGCCAGCGGCGGGAGGGTGTCCGAGCAGTACTTC.